These 27 T cell receptor beta chains came from one sample sequenced in a study of blood T cell repertoires in COVID-19. TCRdb's table, derived via immunoSEQ multiplex PCR, lists solely in-frame clones and lacks some. This table holds about 70,000 clones, 81% found once. The sample comprised peripheral blood. The receptors come from a woman aged 70-85 years with acute or convalescent COVID-19.

The chain couples TRBV7-2 to TRBJ1-2, with 7 bases lining up with TRBD1. V shed 2 bases and J 5 bases; nucleotides not matched to a gene: 8. From germline, CDR1 is SGHTA and CDR2 FQGNSA. This CDR3 has 15 amino acids. The CDR3 spells CASSLKSGTVYGYTF. Written as DNA, the CDR3 is TGTGCCAGCAGCTTAAAGTCTGGGACAGTGTATGGCTACACCTTC. Supplemented by reference TRBV7-2 and TRBJ1-2, the full variable domain reads GAGVSQSPSNKVTEKGKDVELRCDPISGHTALYWYRQSLGQGLEFLIYFQGNSAPDKSGLPSDRFSAERTGGSVSTLTIQRTQQEDSAVYLCASSLKSGTVYGYTFGSGTRLTVV.

The chain recombines TRBV12-3 or TRBV12-4 with TRBJ1-1; possible D gene TRBD1, 6 bases. V was shortened by 3 bases and J by 3 bases, with 8 bases between the two germline ends. The CDR3 spans 13 residues. This chain's CDR3 is CASSFRGYTEAFF. The CDR3 DNA is TGTGCCAGCAGTTTTAGGGGGTACACTGAAGCTTTCTTT.

The chain links TRBV7-2 to TRBJ2-3, with D perhaps matching TRBD2 (5 bases). Germline V lookup: CDR1 SGHTA, CDR2 FQGNSA. V lost 3 bases, J lost 6 bases, and 7 bases lay in between. This CDR3 has 12 amino acids. The CDR3 here is CASSFASDTQYF. In DNA, the CDR3 is TGTGCCAGCAGCTTTGCTAGCGATACGCAGTATTTT.

This clone has only one observation. V is TRBV28 and J is TRBJ2-7; D remains ambiguous. Trimming took 4 bases from V and 6 from J, leaving 16 bases between them. CDR1 and CDR2 (germline): MDHEN, SYDVKM. The length of the CDR3 is 14 residues. The CDR3 nucleotides are TGTGCCAGCAGTTCGTCCTCGACTGGTAGCGAGCAGTACTTC. This codes for CASSSSSTGSEQYF. The whole variable domain, remainder taken from reference TRBV28 and TRBJ2-7, is DVKVTQSSRYLVKRTGEKVFLECVQDMDHENMFWYRQDPGLGLRLIYFSYDVKMKEKGDIPEGYSVSREKKERFSLILESASTNQTSMYLCASSSSSTGSEQYFGPGTRLTVT.

The sample holds one count of this clone. The chain uses TRBV5-4 and TRBJ2-2; tentatively, D is TRBD1 (6 bases). The CDR3 has 16 residues. Germline V gene lookup returns CDR1 SGHNT and CDR2 YYREEE (reference sequence). Trimming stripped 0 bases from V and 0 bases from J, with 9 bases between. CDR3 loop: CASSLEGQANTGELFF. The CDR3 DNA reads TGTGCCAGCAGCTTGGAGGGACAAGCGAACACCGGGGAGCTGTTTTTT.

The chain links TRBV7-2 to TRBJ2-5; weak D call: TRBD1 (5 bases). Germline V gene lookup returns CDR1 SGHTA and CDR2 FQGNSA. The V end lost 4 bases, the J end lost 3 bases, and 12 bases lay between the germline ends. This CDR3 is 14 amino acids long. CDR3 sequence: CASSSDSRKETQYF. CDR3 nucleotides: TGTGCCAGCAGCTCCGACAGCCGGAAAGAGACCCAGTACTTC.

This clone was found a few times. The genes are TRBV27 and TRBJ2-5, with TRBD1 matching over 7 bases. The CDR3 is made up of 15 amino acids. V was clipped by 2 bases and J by 3 bases; unmatched bases: 6. Germline CDR1 reads MNHEY; CDR2 reads SMNVEV (reference sequence). The CDR3 bases are TGTGCCAGCAGTTTAAACAGAGGGACAGAAGAGACCCAGTACTTC. Translated, it gives CASSLNRGTEETQYF.

The V and J genes are TRBV5-8 and TRBJ2-5; D may be TRBD2 (5 bases). Trimming took off 0 bases at V and 2 bases at J, with 11 bases between the two ends. The CDR3 is 15 amino acids. Germline CDR1 and CDR2: SGHTS and YDEGEE. DNA of the CDR3: TGTGCCAGCAGCTTGGGAGAGCGAGGGCAAGAGACCCAGTACTTC. Protein: CASSLGERGQETQYF.

This clone has just a few counts. J is TRBJ2-1 and V is TRBV28, with 10 nucleotides matching TRBD2. Losses at the gene ends were 6 bases for V and 1 base for J; bases not matched to a gene: 6. Germline V CDR1 and CDR2: MDHEN, SYDVKM. The CDR3 runs 16 residues. The CDR3: CASSQFSGGSYNEQFF. The CDR3 nucleotides read TGTGCCAGCAGCCAATTTAGCGGGGGGTCCTACAATGAGCAGTTCTTC.

The gene calls are TRBV5-4 and TRBJ1-1, with 7 bases aligning to TRBD1. This CDR3 has 14 residues. V gave up 4 bases and J gave up 0 bases; unmatched junction bases: 3. Germline CDR1 reads SGHNT; CDR2 reads YYREEE (reference sequence). The DNA for the CDR3 is TGTGCCAGCAGCAGGGGGCAGGTGAACACTGAAGCTTTCTTT. Protein product: CASSRGQVNTEAFF.

J is TRBJ2-6 and V is TRBV25-1; no clear D. The length of the CDR3 is 14 residues. Per the germline V gene, CDR1 is MGHDK and CDR2 is SYGVNS. Trimming shortened V by 5 bases and J by 0 bases, and 5 bases separated the two germline ends. CDR3 DNA sequence: TGTGCCAGCAGTTTTAGCTCTGGGGCCAACGTCCTGACTTTC. Its translation: CASSFSSGANVLTF.

The chain is built from TRBV29-1 and TRBJ2-1; 13 bases are a match to TRBD2. This CDR3 region has 18 residues. Germline V gene lookup returns CDR1 SQVTM and CDR2 ANQGSEA. V was clipped by 6 bases and J by 7 bases; unmatched bases: 18. CDR3 DNA: TGCAGCGTGAAGGGGGCGAGGACTAGCGGGAGAGGATGGAATGAGCAGTTCTTC. Translated: CSVKGARTSGRGWNEQFF.

The rearrangement uses TRBV14 and TRBJ2-7, with 8 bases fitting TRBD2. The V gene's germline CDR1 is SGHDN and CDR2 FVKESK. Losses at the gene ends were 4 bases for V and 5 bases for J; bases not matched to a gene: 19. The CDR3 runs to 18 residues. The CDR3 nucleotides read TGTGCCAGCAGCCCCAAGCGAAGGGGCGCGGGAGGAAGCGACGAGCAGTACTTC. This encodes CASSPKRRGAGGSDEQYF.

This clone was recorded a few times. The genes are TRBV18 and TRBJ1-5, with 7 nucleotides matching TRBD1. Germline V gives CDR1 KGHSH, CDR2 LQKENI. This CDR3 comprises 14 residues. Trimming cost V 3 bases and J 6 bases; bases outside gene matches: 5. The CDR3 bases are TGTGCCAGCTCACCCACAGGGGCGACTCAGCCCCAGCATTTT. Its protein is CASSPTGATQPQHF.

J is TRBJ2-1 and V is TRBV7-2; D is perhaps TRBD2 (5 bases). Germline V CDR1 and CDR2: SGHTA, FQGNSA. There are 16 residues in the CDR3. The ends were cut back, 1 base at V and 0 bases at J, with 10 bases in the middle. The CDR3 protein is CASSLVGGRSYNEQFF. Written as DNA, the CDR3 is TGTGCCAGCAGCTTAGTTGGAGGACGCTCCTACAATGAGCAGTTCTTC.

The gene calls are TRBV9 and TRBJ2-1; 15 bases line up with TRBD2. With 4 bases clipped from V and 9 bases from J, the junction kept 8 bases outside the gene matches. The germline V gene encodes CDR1 SGDLS and CDR2 YYNGEE. CDR3 size: 16 residues. The CDR3 loop is CASSTGLAGGWGEQFF. DNA of the CDR3: TGTGCCAGCAGCACGGGACTAGCGGGGGGCTGGGGTGAGCAGTTCTTC.

This clone rates as medium-sized (0.01 to 0.1%). The V call is TRBV29-1, the J call TRBJ2-1; 10 positions match TRBD2. V lost 3 bases and J lost 3; bases outside the gene matches: 5. Germline values: CDR1 SQVTM, CDR2 ANQGSEA. The CDR3 covers 15 residues. This CDR3 is CSVEGLAGDYNEQFF. CDR3 coding DNA: TGCAGCGTTGAGGGGCTAGCGGGGGACTACAATGAGCAGTTCTTC.

The chain is built from TRBV24-1 and TRBJ2-3; perhaps TRBD2 as D (6 bases). CDR1 is KGHDR and CDR2 is SFDVKD in the germline V gene. Trimming stripped 1 base from V and 1 base from J, with 11 bases between. The CDR3 extends over 16 amino acids. CDR3 coding DNA: TGTGCCACCAGTGATTTTCGCGGGATGGGCACAGATACGCAGTATTTT. The encoded protein is CATSDFRGMGTDTQYF.

The chain recombines TRBV2 with TRBJ1-4, with TRBD1 matching 8 bases. This CDR3 comprises 13 residues. V trimming: 5 bases; J trimming: 8 bases; junction bases outside the gene matches: 4. The germline V gene has CDR1 SNHLY and CDR2 FYNNEI. CDR3 residues: CASSTDRGEKLFF. The CDR3 DNA sequence: TGTGCCAGCAGTACTGACAGGGGCGAAAAACTGTTTTTT. The full variable domain, its missing parts supplied by reference TRBV2 and TRBJ1-4, is EPEVTQTPSHQVTQMGQEVILRCVPISNHLYFYWYRQILGQKVEFLVSFYNNEISEKSEIFDDQFSVERPDGSNFTLKIRSTKLEDSAMYFCASSTDRGEKLFFGSGTQLSVL.

This clone occurred many times. This sequence joins TRBV30 and TRBJ1-6; possibly TRBD1 for D (5 bases). This CDR3 region has 13 residues. V was pared by 2 bases and J by 7 bases, with 9 bases between. CDR1 is GTSNPN, CDR2 SVGIG, per germline (reference sequence). CDR3 sequence reads: CAWSPAGNSPLHF. CDR3 coding DNA: TGTGCCTGGAGTCCCGCAGGGAATTCACCCCTCCACTTT. The full variable domain, rest sourced from reference TRBV30 and TRBJ1-6, is SQTIHQWPATLVQPVGSPLSLECTVEGTSNPNLYWYRQAAGRGLQLLFYSVGIGQISSEVPQNLSASRPQDRQFILSSKKLLLSDSGFYLCAWSPAGNSPLHFGNGTRLTVT.

V is TRBV5-3 and J is TRBJ2-3, with D maybe TRBD2 (5 bases). TRBV5-3 is noted as an ORF with a role that remains uncertain. CDR3 length: 16 residues. The V end lost 4 bases, the J end lost 2 bases, and 17 bases lay between the germline ends. As DNA, the CDR3 is TGTGCCAGAAGCCGACCTAGGAGAGGGTTCACAGATACGCAGTATTTT. It specifies CARSRPRRGFTDTQYF.

Of note for this clone: Compared with germline, one end of the junction differs, possibly owing to a read error. This rearrangement joins TRBV29-1 to TRBJ1-1, with D maybe TRBD1 (5 bases). The CDR3 runs to 14 residues. The germline V gene encodes CDR1 SQVTM and CDR2 ANQGSEA. This chain's CDR3 is CSVEEGGGWTEGQF. The CDR3 DNA sequence: TGCAGCGTTGAAGAGGGGGGTGGGTGGACGGAAGGACAATTT.

This chain links TRBV28 with TRBJ1-2, with a possible D match to TRBD1 (5 bases). Germline V gives CDR1 MDHEN, CDR2 SYDVKM. This CDR3 comprises 12 residues. The V end lost 6 bases, the J end lost 2 bases, and 7 bases lay between the germline ends. The CDR3 sequence is CASSQGNYGYTF. In DNA form, the CDR3 reads TGTGCCAGCAGCCAGGGAAACTATGGCTACACCTTC.

The chain uses TRBV7-9 and TRBJ2-7; weak D call: TRBD1 (5 bases). V lost 1 base, J lost 4 bases, and 11 bases lay in between. CDR3 length: 14 residues. Germline CDR1 and CDR2: SEHNR and FQNEAQ (reference sequence). The CDR3 bases are TGTGCCAGCAGCTTAGAAGGGGCCAGGTACGAGCAGTACTTC. It yields the protein CASSLEGARYEQYF.

This rearrangement joins TRBV6-4 to TRBJ1-1, with D perhaps matching TRBD1 (5 bases). Trimming pared 6 bases from V and 1 base from J, leaving 12 bases between. Germline values: CDR1 MRHNA, CDR2 SNTAGT. The CDR3 is 14 residues long. The chain's CDR3 is CASREDRTNTEAFF. The DNA of the CDR3 is TGTGCCAGCAGGGAAGACAGAACGAACACTGAAGCTTTCTTT.

The chain uses TRBV27 and TRBJ2-3; 8 positions match TRBD2. CDR3 length: 14 residues. Trimming took 5 bases from V and 8 from J; bases not matched to a gene: 9. CDR1 and CDR2 (germline): MNHEY, SMNVEV (reference sequence). The DNA for the CDR3 is TGTGCCAGCAGTGCCGGACTAGCCTCGGGTACGCAGTATTTT. Translation gives CASSAGLASGTQYF.

This clone was observed once. The rearrangement joins TRBV2 to TRBJ1-4, with D possibly TRBD1 on 6 matching bases. The CDR3 covers 14 residues. Trimming removed 4 bases from V and 8 bases from J, with 14 bases in between. Germline assignment: CDR1 SNHLY and CDR2 FYNNEI. The DNA of the CDR3 is TGTGCCAGCAGTGGACAGGTTACCAACGAAAAACTGTTTTTT. It yields the protein CASSGQVTNEKLFF. Based on the CDR3 plus reference TRBV2 and TRBJ1-4, the full variable domain is EPEVTQTPSHQVTQMGQEVILRCVPISNHLYFYWYRQILGQKVEFLVSFYNNEISEKSEIFDDQFSVERPDGSNFTLKIRSTKLEDSAMYFCASSGQVTNEKLFFGSGTQLSVL.